Shown below are 23 T cell receptor beta chains from a single sample sequenced in a study of CD8 T cells in Susac syndrome (dated by TCRdb to about 2019). To prepare the library, the immunoSEQ multiplex PCR assay was applied. RNA was extracted using the RNeasy kit, and about 0.45 to 1 microgram was reverse transcribed with random hexamers. In-frame beta chains were kept once TCRdb had trimmed the public reads at Q25 with fastp and called clones with MiXCR. When rows share a CDR3 protein, they turn into one entry using the most common DNA and genes. The sample includes about 250,000 distinct CDR3 sequences, with approximately 92% observed a single time. The ten largest clones add up to less than 0.075% of the sample. The material sequenced was CD4+ T cells from PBMCs. The receptors shown here come from a human donor with multiple sclerosis.

The CDR3 bases are TGCGCCAGCACCCGTGAGGGGGAGCTGTTTTTT. Translating it yields CASTREGELFF. V is TRBV5-1 and J is TRBJ2-2; D gene ambiguous. CDR3 length: 11 residues. Germline V gene lookup returns CDR1 SGHRS and CDR2 YFSETQ. Between the trimmed V and J ends, which lost 6 bases and 8 bases, there was a span of 8 bases.

The chain uses TRBV6-1 and TRBJ2-3; 9 bases map to TRBD1. The V and J ends lost 3 bases and 4 bases, in that order; junction bases with no gene match: 5. This CDR3 spans 15 amino acids. The germline CDR1 and CDR2 sequences are MNHNS and SASEGT. The CDR3 coding sequence is TGTGCCAGCAGTGATACAGGGGGCGTCCCAGATACGCAGTATTTT. Translated, it gives CASSDTGGVPDTQYF.

The rearrangement links TRBV20-1 to TRBJ2-1, with 7 bases matching TRBD2. The CDR3 spans 14 residues. The J segment lost 6 bases and the V segment lost 6 bases, leaving 11 bases of the junction unmatched. Looked up from germline, CDR1 is DFQATT and CDR2 is SNEGSKA (reference sequence). CDR3 amino acids: CSAPSPGGTNEQFF. For the CDR3, the DNA is TGCAGTGCCCCCTCTCCCGGGGGGACCAATGAGCAGTTCTTC.

V is TRBV7-9 and J is TRBJ2-3; a possible D gene is TRBD2 (7 bases). The CDR3 covers 15 residues. Germline V gives CDR1 SEHNR, CDR2 FQNEAQ (reference sequence). V dropped 5 bases and J dropped 5 bases, with 17 bases sitting between them. The CDR3 reads CASSPWGAGEDTQYF. The CDR3, as DNA: TGTGCCAGCAGCCCGTGGGGGGCGGGGGAAGATACGCAGTATTTT.

This clonotype was seen a single time. This sequence joins TRBV6-2 or TRBV6-3 and TRBJ1-4; D gene unclear. CDR1 and CDR2 from the germline V gene are MNHEY and SVGEGT. This CDR3 region has 12 residues. Trimming left V 2 bases short and J 7 bases short, with 5 bases between. The CDR3 nucleotides are TGTGCCAGCAGTTACCCCTTTGAAAAACTGTTTTTT. This encodes CASSYPFEKLFF.

This clonotype showed up just once. The V and J genes are TRBV25-1 and TRBJ1-4; D is unclear. The CDR3 is made up of 14 amino acids. Germline lookup yields CDR1 MGHDK and CDR2 SYGVNS. Trimming left V 3 bases short and J 3 bases short, with 8 bases between. The CDR3 is CASSETRANEKLFF. CDR3 nucleotide sequence: TGTGCCAGCAGTGAGACTAGGGCTAATGAAAAACTGTTTTTT.

The rearrangement joins TRBV5-1 to TRBJ1-6, with a tentative D call TRBD1 (5 bases). Germline V gene data show CDR1 as SGHRS and CDR2 as YFSETQ. There are 14 residues in the CDR3. The V and J ends lost 4 bases and 3 bases respectively, with 8 bases between them. CDR3 in DNA: TGCGCCAGCAGCAGGGGCGTCTATAATTCACCCCTCCACTTT. Its protein product is CASSRGVYNSPLHF.

The rearrangement uses TRBV5-4 and TRBJ2-7, with D tentatively TRBD1 (6 bases). Germline CDR1 SGHNT, CDR2 YYREEE (reference sequence). V lost 0 bases and J lost 7, with 11 bases in between. The CDR3 is made up of 13 amino acids. The CDR3 loop reads CASSLDRAGEQYV. The CDR3 DNA reads as TGTGCCAGCAGCTTGGACAGGGCGGGTGAGCAGTACGTC.

The chain carries TRBV7-9 and TRBJ2-3; TRBD1 might be the D (5 bases). CDR3 length: 14 residues. V was cut by 3 bases and J by 2 bases, with 9 bases left in between. Germline V gene data show CDR1 as SEHNR and CDR2 as FQNEAQ (reference sequence). CDR3 sequence (DNA): TGTGCCAGCAGCTTTGACAGATACACAGATACGCAGTATTTT. Translation gives CASSFDRYTDTQYF.

This rearrangement joins TRBV1 to TRBJ1-6. TRBV1 corresponds to a pseudogene. The CDR3 consists of 16 residues. The CDR3 sequence is CTSSQDASSYNSPLHF. Here the CDR3 DNA reads TGCACCAGCAGCCAAGACGCGAGCTCCTATAATTCACCCCTCCACTTT.

This clonotype has only one observation. The rearrangement links TRBV11-2 to TRBJ2-5, with a possible D match to TRBD2 (6 bases). The CDR3 extends over 15 amino acids. V lost 1 base and J lost 2, with 11 bases in between. In germline, CDR1 is SGHAT, CDR2 FQNNGV. The CDR3 loop is CASSLGPGGQETQYF. CDR3 nucleotides: TGTGCCAGCAGCTTAGGTCCCGGGGGACAAGAGACCCAGTACTTC.

The CDR3 sequence is CASSPGTGGYSNQPQHF. Written as DNA, the CDR3 is TGTGCCAGCAGTCCCGGGACAGGAGGTTATAGCAATCAGCCCCAGCATTTT. The V call is TRBV12-3 or TRBV12-4, the J call TRBJ1-5, with 8 bases that match TRBD1. V shed 5 bases, J shed 0 bases, and the junction held 9 bases outside the gene matches. This CDR3 is built from 17 residues.

The chain employs TRBV3-1 and TRBJ2-2, with TRBD2 as a possible D gene (5 bases). The length of the CDR3 is 17 residues. The V end lost 3 bases, the J end lost 0 bases, and 14 bases lay between the germline ends. Germline V lookup: CDR1 LGHDT, CDR2 YNNKEL (reference sequence). Here the CDR3 reads CASSQWRLEPNTGELFF. In nucleotides, the CDR3 is TGTGCCAGCAGCCAGTGGAGGCTGGAACCGAACACCGGGGAGCTGTTTTTT.

There are a few counts of this clonotype. The DNA of the CDR3 is TGTGCCTGGTTTGGCAAGAACACTGAAGCTTTCTTT. Translation gives CAWFGKNTEAFF. The chain recombines TRBV30 with TRBJ1-1; no reliable D call. CDR1 and CDR2 from the germline V gene are GTSNPN and SVGIG (reference sequence). This CDR3 contains 12 residues. Trimming took 5 bases from V and 1 from J, leaving 8 bases between them.

This chain links TRBV3-1 with TRBJ1-1; D remains ambiguous. The V and J ends lost 1 base and 4 bases respectively, with 16 bases between them. Germline V gives CDR1 LGHDT, CDR2 YNNKEL (reference sequence). This CDR3 comprises 16 residues. For the CDR3, the DNA is TGTGCCAGCAGCCAAGCTACTCTCCCATGGGGCACTGAAGCTTTCTTT. It is translated as CASSQATLPWGTEAFF.

The V gene is TRBV6-1, the J gene TRBJ2-7; D not resolved. The CDR3 runs to 15 residues. The V gene's germline CDR1 is MNHNS and CDR2 SASEGT. Trimming took off 2 bases at V and 4 bases at J, with 15 bases between the two ends. CDR3 bases: TGTGCCAGCAGTGAACTGCACCTTGGGCTGTACGAGCAGTACTTC. It is translated as CASSELHLGLYEQYF.

The V call is TRBV13, the J call TRBJ2-3; 9 bases fit TRBD2. The germline V gene encodes CDR1 PRHDT and CDR2 FYEKMQ (reference sequence). CDR3 length equals 17 residues. J was trimmed by 2 bases and V by 3 bases; bases with no gene match: 9. CDR3 amino acids: CASSLGTSRIDTDTQYF. As DNA, the CDR3 is TGTGCCAGCAGCTTGGGGACTAGCAGGATCGACACAGATACGCAGTATTTT.

The chain recombines TRBV5-1 with TRBJ2-2; no firm D call. In germline, CDR1 is SGHRS, CDR2 YFSETQ. Trimming pared 5 bases from V and 4 bases from J, leaving 12 bases between. This CDR3 is 14 amino acids long. CDR3 protein: CASRGSGSTGELFF. The CDR3, as DNA: TGCGCCAGCAGAGGTTCGGGTAGCACCGGGGAGCTGTTTTTT. The full variable domain, with the rest looked up from reference TRBV5-1 and TRBJ2-2, is KAGVTQTPRYLIKTRGQQVTLSCSPISGHRSVSWYQQTPGQGLQFLFEYFSETQRNKGNFPGRFSGRQFSNSRSEMNVSTLELGDSALYLCASRGSGSTGELFFGEGSRLTVL.

V is TRBV28 and J is TRBJ2-1; TRBD2 matches at 9 bases. Trimming at V came to 10 bases and at J to 10 bases, leaving 14 bases not matched to a gene. The CDR3 extends over 14 amino acids. Germline V CDR1 and CDR2: MDHEN, SYDVKM. The chain's CDR3 is CATFLAGGHIEQFF. Here the CDR3 DNA reads TGTGCCACCTTTCTGGCGGGGGGGCACATAGAGCAGTTCTTC.

This clonotype occurred once. The chain combines TRBV29-1 with TRBJ1-1; D might be TRBD1 (6 bases). V shed 3 bases and J shed 11 bases, with 16 bases lying between them. The length of the CDR3 is 12 residues. Germline lookup yields CDR1 SQVTM and CDR2 ANQGSEA. The CDR3 is CSVEAGADGAFF. The CDR3 DNA sequence: TGCAGCGTTGAGGCGGGGGCCGATGGGGCTTTCTTT.

This chain uses TRBV19 with TRBJ2-2, with 8 bases fitting TRBD1. V lost 4 bases, J lost 5 bases, and 3 bases stayed unmatched. CDR3 length equals 14 residues. Germline loops: CDR1 LNHDA, CDR2 SQIVND (reference sequence). In DNA, the CDR3 is TGTGCCAGTAGTACAGGGGGCGGGACCGGGGAGCTGTTTTTT. Its translation: CASSTGGGTGELFF.

V is TRBV7-2 and J is TRBJ2-2, with 8 positions matching TRBD1. The ends lost 1 base at V and 4 bases at J; junction bases unmatched: 2. Germline V gene lookup returns CDR1 SGHTA and CDR2 FQGNSA. The CDR3 loop spans 15 amino acids. Written as DNA, the CDR3 is TGTGCCAGCAGCTTAGACAGGGGGTCCACCGGGGAGCTGTTTTTT. The encoded protein is CASSLDRGSTGELFF.

The J gene is TRBJ2-1, the V gene TRBV9; the match to TRBD2 covers 7 bases. The germline CDR1 and CDR2 sequences are SGDLS and YYNGEE. Trimming took 2 bases from V and 0 from J; bases not matched to a gene: 11. This CDR3 has 18 residues. In DNA form, the CDR3 reads TGTGCCAGCAGCGTGGGGGGGTCGCCGATTTTCTCCTACAATGAGCAGTTCTTC. Its protein product is CASSVGGSPIFSYNEQFF.